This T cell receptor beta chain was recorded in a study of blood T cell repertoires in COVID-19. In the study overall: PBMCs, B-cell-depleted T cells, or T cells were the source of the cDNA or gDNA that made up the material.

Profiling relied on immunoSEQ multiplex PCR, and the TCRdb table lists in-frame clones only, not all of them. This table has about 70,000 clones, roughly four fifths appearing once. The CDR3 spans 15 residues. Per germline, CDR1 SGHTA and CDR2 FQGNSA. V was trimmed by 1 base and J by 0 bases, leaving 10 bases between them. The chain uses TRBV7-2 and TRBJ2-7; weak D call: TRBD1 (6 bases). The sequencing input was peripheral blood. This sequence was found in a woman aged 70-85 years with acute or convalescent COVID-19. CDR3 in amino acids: CASSLVGQLSYEQYF. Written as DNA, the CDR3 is TGTGCCAGCAGCTTAGTGGGACAACTCTCCTACGAGCAGTACTTC.